Here is one T cell receptor beta chain with its context. Treatment defined: about 20 received Ad26.COV2.S at low or high dose, single or two shots; roughly 5 received placebo; per-sample allocation not given. All samples were drawn on day 63, counting from the first vaccine or placebo injection. The sample comes from a study of Ad26.COV2.S vaccination and SARS-CoV-2 variants. Produced via immunoSEQ multiplex PCR; TCRdb's table is partial and in-frame only. The sample contains some 520,000 clones, 87% of which appear only once. Germline V lookup: CDR1 KGHSH, CDR2 LQKENI. Trimming removed 3 bases from V and 4 bases from J; junction bases left unmatched: 6. The CDR3 is 15 residues long.

The receptor comes from a person aged 18-60 years who received the Ad26.COV2.S COVID-19 vaccine or a placebo. This chain links TRBV18 with TRBJ1-5; TRBD1 matches at 7 bases. Here the sequenced sample was peripheral blood, taken in a trial of Ad26.COV2.S vaccine versus placebo. Here the CDR3 reads CASSPRTGTNQPQHF. The CDR3 DNA follows: TGTGCCAGCTCACCCCGGACAGGAACTAATCAGCCCCAGCATTTT.